The 9 T cell receptor beta chains presented below share a single source sample, sequenced in a study of T cell responses to AZD1222 COVID-19 vaccine. Clones were read by immunoSEQ multiplex PCR, and TCRdb kept only the in-frame ones, dropping some. The sample records roughly 120,000 clones, more than 70% being singletons. Specimen: peripheral blood, collected 28 days after the second AZD1222 dose. The receptor set was obtained from an adult who received the AZD1222 COVID-19 vaccine.

V is TRBV10-3 and J is TRBJ2-7; TRBD1 agrees at 10 bases. The trim removed 9 bases at V and 5 bases at J, leaving 4 bases unmatched. This CDR3 is 12 amino acids long. The V gene's germline CDR1 is ENHRY and CDR2 SYGVKD. The CDR3 sequence: CAINGQGDEQYF. The CDR3, as DNA: TGTGCCATAAACGGACAGGGGGACGAGCAGTACTTC.

This rearrangement joins TRBV3-1 (or the pseudogene TRBV3-2) to TRBJ2-3; no definite D call. V dropped 1 base and J dropped 6 bases, with 17 bases sitting between them. CDR1 is LGHDT, CDR2 YNNKEL, per germline (reference sequence). The CDR3 contains 16 residues. The CDR3 coding sequence is TGTGCCAGCAGCCAAGCGGTTTCAGCCGAAGGGGATACGCAGTATTTT. The encoded protein is CASSQAVSAEGDTQYF.

The chain uses TRBV18 and TRBJ2-2; maybe TRBD1 (6 bases). Germline V gene sequence: CDR1 KGHSH, CDR2 LQKENI. V was clipped by 6 bases and J by 1 base, with 15 bases between them. The CDR3 runs to 16 residues. This CDR3 is CASSGLTGLNTGELFF. The CDR3, as DNA: TGTGCCAGCTCCGGACTGACAGGATTGAACACCGGGGAGCTGTTTTTT.

V usage is TRBV11-2 and J usage is TRBJ1-5, with D hard to call. Germline assignment: CDR1 SGHAT and CDR2 FQNNGV. The CDR3 has 13 amino acids. V lost 5 bases to trimming and J lost 8 bases, with 13 bases between them. The CDR3 coding sequence is TGTGCCAGCAGCCGAGGCGGAGACAAGCCCCAGCATTTT. It codes for CASSRGGDKPQHF.

V and J are TRBV7-5 and TRBJ1-1; the table's D gene call, TRBD1, was not cross checked with the DNA. TRBV7-5 counts as a pseudogene. The CDR3 totals 13 residues. The CDR3 DNA sequence: TGTGTCAGAAGCCAGGGACAGATACTTGAAGCTTTCTTT. This sequence encodes CVRSQGQILEAFF.

The J gene is TRBJ2-3, the V gene TRBV28, with 8 bases aligning to TRBD2. The CDR3 consists of 13 residues. Germline loops: CDR1 MDHEN, CDR2 SYDVKM. V dropped 4 bases and J dropped 9; count of bases not matched to a gene: 6. The CDR3 protein is CASSSGLGGTQYF. As DNA, the CDR3 is TGTGCCAGCAGTTCGGGACTAGGAGGCACGCAGTATTTT.

The chain employs TRBV5-1 and TRBJ1-5; D gene ambiguous. V lost 0 bases and J lost 4, with 11 bases in between. The CDR3 runs to 15 residues. Per the germline V gene, CDR1 is SGHRS and CDR2 is YFSETQ. CDR3 in amino acids: CASSLAGNNNQPQHF. The CDR3 DNA follows: TGCGCCAGCAGCTTGGCCGGGAACAATAATCAGCCCCAGCATTTT.

The sample holds one count of this clone. The J gene is TRBJ1-3, the V gene TRBV28, with D tentatively TRBD1 (6 bases). Trimming shortened V by 4 bases and J by 3 bases, and 13 bases separated the two germline ends. The CDR3 extends over 15 amino acids. The germline gives CDR1 MDHEN, CDR2 SYDVKM. CDR3 residues: CASSSPGAGGNTIYF. The CDR3 DNA is TGTGCCAGCAGTTCGCCAGGGGCAGGTGGAAACACCATATATTTT.

This chain links TRBV6-5 with TRBJ2-3, with 10 positions matching TRBD2. The V segment lost 4 bases and the J segment 4 bases; nucleotides outside the gene matches: 2. Germline V gene data show CDR1 as MNHEY and CDR2 as SVGAGI. The CDR3 runs 14 residues. The CDR3 nucleotides are TGTGCCAGCAGTTTAGGACTAGCGGCAGATACGCAGTATTTT. Translation: CASSLGLAADTQYF.